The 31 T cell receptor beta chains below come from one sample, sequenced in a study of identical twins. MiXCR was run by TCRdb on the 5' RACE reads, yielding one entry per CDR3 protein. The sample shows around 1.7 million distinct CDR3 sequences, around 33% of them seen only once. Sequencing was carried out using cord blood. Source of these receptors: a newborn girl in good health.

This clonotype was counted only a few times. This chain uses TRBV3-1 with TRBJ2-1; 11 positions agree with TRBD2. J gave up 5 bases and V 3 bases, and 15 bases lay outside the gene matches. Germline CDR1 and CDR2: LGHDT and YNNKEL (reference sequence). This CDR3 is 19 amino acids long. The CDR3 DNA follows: TGTGCCAGCAGCCACCGAGGGCTAGCGGGAGGTTGGACTGACAATGAGCAGTTCTTC. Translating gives CASSHRGLAGGWTDNEQFF.

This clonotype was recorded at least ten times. The CDR3 nucleotides read TGTGCCAGCAGGATCAGGGAAGTTAACAATGAGCAGTTCTTC. Translated, it gives CASRIREVNNEQFF. This chain uses TRBV12-3 or TRBV12-4 with TRBJ2-1; possible D gene TRBD1, 5 bases. The V end was cut by 6 bases, the J end by 5 bases, with 14 bases between. The CDR3 contains 14 residues.

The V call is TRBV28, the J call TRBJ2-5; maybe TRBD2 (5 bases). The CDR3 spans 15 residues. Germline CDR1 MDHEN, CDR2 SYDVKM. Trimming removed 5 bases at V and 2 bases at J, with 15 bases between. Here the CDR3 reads CASSVASPLQETQYF. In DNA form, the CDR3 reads TGTGCCAGCAGTGTAGCGTCCCCCCTTCAAGAGACCCAGTACTTC.

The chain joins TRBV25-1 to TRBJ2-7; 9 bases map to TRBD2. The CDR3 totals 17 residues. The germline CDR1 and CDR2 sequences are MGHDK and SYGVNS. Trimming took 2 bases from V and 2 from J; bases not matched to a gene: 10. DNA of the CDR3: TGTGCCAGCAGTGAAGTTTTTGGTGTAGCGGGAGCCTACGAGCAGTACTTC. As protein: CASSEVFGVAGAYEQYF.

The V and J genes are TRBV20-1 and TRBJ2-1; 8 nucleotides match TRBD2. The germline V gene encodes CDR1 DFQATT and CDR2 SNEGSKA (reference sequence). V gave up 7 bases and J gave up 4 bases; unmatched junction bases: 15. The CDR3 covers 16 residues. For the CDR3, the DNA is TGCAGTGTTACCGGGACTAGAGCAAGGGCTTACAATGAGCAGTTCTTC. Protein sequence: CSVTGTRARAYNEQFF.

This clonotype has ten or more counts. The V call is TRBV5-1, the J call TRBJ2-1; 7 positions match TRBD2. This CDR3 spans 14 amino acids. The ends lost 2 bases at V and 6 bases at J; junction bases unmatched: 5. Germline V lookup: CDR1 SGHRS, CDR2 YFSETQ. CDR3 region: CASSLAGSRNEQFF. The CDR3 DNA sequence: TGCGCCAGCAGCTTAGCGGGGTCCCGCAATGAGCAGTTCTTC.

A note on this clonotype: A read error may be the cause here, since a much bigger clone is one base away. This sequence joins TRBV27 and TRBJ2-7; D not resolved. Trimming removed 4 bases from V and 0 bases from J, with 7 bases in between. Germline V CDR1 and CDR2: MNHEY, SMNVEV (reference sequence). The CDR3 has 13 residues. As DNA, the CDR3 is TGTGCCAGCAGTTGCCACAGCTCCTACGAGCAGTACTTC. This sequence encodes CASSCHSSYEQYF.

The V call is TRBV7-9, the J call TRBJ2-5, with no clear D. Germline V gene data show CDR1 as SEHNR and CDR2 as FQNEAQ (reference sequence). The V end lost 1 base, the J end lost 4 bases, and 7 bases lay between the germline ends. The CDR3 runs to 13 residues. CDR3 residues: CASSLVASETQYF. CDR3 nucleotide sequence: TGTGCCAGCAGCTTAGTGGCCTCAGAGACCCAGTACTTC. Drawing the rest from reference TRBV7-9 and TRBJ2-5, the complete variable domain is DTGVSQNPRHKITKRGQNVTFRCDPISEHNRLYWYRQTLGQGPEFLTYFQNEAQLEKSRLLSDRFSAERPKGSFSTLEIQRTEQGDSAMYLCASSLVASETQYFGPGTRLLVL.

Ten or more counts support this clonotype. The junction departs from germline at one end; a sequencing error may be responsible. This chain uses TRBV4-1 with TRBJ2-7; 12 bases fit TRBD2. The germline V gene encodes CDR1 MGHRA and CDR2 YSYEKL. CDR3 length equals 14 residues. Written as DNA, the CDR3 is TGTGCCAGCAGCCAAGGACTAGCGGGGTACGAGCAGTACTTC. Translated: CASSQGLAGYEQYF.

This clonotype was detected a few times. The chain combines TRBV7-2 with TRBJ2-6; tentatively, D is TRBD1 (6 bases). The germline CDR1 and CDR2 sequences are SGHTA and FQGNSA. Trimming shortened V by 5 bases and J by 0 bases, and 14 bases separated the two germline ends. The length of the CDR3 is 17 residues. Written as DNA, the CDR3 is TGTGCCAGCAGCCACAGGGTCCCTCTCTCTGGGGCCAACGTCCTGACTTTC. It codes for CASSHRVPLSGANVLTF.

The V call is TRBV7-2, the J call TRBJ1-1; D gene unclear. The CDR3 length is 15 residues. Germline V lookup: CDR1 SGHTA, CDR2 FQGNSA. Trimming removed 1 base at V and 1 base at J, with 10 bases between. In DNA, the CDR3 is TGTGCCAGCAGCTTAGGGTCGAGGCAGAACACTGAAGCTTTCTTT. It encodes CASSLGSRQNTEAFF. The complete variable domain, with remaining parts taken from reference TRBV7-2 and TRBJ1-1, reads GAGVSQSPSNKVTEKGKDVELRCDPISGHTALYWYRQSLGQGLEFLIYFQGNSAPDKSGLPSDRFSAERTGGSVSTLTIQRTQQEDSAVYLCASSLGSRQNTEAFFGQGTRLTVV.

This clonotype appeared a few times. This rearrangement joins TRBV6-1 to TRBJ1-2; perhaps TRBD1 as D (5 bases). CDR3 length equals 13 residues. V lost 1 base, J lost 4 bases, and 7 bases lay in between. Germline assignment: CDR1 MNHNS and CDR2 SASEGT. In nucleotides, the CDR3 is TGTGCCAGCAGTGAAGTGGACATCTATGGCTACACCTTC. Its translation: CASSEVDIYGYTF.

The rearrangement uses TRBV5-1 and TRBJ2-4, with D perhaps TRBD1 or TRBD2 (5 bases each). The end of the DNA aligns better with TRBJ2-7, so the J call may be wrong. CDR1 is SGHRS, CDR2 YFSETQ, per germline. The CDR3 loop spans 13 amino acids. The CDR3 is CASNRDPAYEQYF. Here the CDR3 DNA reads TGCGCCAGCAACCGGGACCCAGCTTACGAGCAGTACTTC.

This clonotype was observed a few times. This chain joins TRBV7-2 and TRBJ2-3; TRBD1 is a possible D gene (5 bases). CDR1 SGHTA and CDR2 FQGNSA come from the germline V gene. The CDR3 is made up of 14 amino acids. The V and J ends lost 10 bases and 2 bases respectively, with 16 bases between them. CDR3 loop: CANRCRAYTDTQYF. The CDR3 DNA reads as TGTGCCAATCGGTGCAGGGCCTACACAGATACGCAGTATTTT.

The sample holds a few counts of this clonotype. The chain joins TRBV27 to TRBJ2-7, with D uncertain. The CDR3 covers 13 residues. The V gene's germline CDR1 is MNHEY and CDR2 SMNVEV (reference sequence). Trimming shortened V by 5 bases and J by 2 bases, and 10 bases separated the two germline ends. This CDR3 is CASSSRATYEQYF. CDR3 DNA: TGTGCCAGCAGTAGTCGCGCTACCTACGAGCAGTACTTC.

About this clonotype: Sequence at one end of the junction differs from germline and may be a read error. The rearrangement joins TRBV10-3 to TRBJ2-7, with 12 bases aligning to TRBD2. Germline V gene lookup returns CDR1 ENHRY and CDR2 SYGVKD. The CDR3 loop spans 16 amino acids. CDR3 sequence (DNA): TGTGCCATCAGTGAGTCCGGACTAGCGGGGAACAATGAGCGGTACTTC. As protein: CAISESGLAGNNERYF.

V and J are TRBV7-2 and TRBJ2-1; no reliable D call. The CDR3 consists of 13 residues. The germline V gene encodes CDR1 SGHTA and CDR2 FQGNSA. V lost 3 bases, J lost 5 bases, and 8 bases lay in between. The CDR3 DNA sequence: TGTGCCAGCAGCTTTACGCCCAACAATGAGCAGTTCTTC. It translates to CASSFTPNNEQFF.

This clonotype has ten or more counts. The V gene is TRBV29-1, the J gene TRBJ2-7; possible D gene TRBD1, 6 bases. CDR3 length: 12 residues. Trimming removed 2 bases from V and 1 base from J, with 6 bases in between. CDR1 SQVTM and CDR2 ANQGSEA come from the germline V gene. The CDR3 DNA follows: TGCAGCGTTGAACAGGGGTCCTACGAGCAGTACTTC. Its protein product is CSVEQGSYEQYF.

The CDR3 nucleotides read TGTGCCAGCAGTTCACAGGGCCTAGATGGCTACACCTTC. The encoded protein is CASSSQGLDGYTF. J is TRBJ1-2 and V is TRBV6-6; weak D call: TRBD1 (6 bases). Germline V gene lookup returns CDR1 MNHNY and CDR2 SVGAGI (reference sequence). Trimming took 4 bases from V and 6 from J, leaving 12 bases between them. The CDR3 loop spans 13 amino acids.

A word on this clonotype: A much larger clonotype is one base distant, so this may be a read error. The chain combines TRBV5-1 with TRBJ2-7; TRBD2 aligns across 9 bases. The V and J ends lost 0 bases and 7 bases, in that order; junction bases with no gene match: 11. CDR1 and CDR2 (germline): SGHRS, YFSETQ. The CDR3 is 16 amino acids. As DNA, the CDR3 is TGCGCCAGCAGCTTGGGGACTAGCGCGAGAAACAATGAGCAGTACTTC. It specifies CASSLGTSARNNEQYF.

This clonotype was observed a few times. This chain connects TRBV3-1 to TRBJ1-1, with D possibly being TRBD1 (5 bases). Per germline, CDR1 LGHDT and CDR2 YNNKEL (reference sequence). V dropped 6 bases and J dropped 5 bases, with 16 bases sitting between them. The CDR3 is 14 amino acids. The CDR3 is CASRGGAGRTEAFF. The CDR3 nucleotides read TGTGCCAGCAGGGGGGGTGCTGGGAGGACTGAAGCTTTCTTT. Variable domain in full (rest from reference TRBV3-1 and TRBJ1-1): DTAVSQTPKYLVTQMGNDKSIKCEQNLGHDTMYWYKQDSKKFLKIMFSYNNKELIINETVPNRFSPKSPDKAHLNLHINSLELGDSAVYFCASRGGAGRTEAFFGQGTRLTVV.

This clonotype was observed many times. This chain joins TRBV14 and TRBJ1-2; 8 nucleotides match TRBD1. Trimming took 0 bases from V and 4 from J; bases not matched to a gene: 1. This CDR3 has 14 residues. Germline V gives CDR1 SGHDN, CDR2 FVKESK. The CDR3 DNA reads TGTGCCAGCAGCCAAGATACAGGGGGCTATGGCTACACCTTC. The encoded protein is CASSQDTGGYGYTF.

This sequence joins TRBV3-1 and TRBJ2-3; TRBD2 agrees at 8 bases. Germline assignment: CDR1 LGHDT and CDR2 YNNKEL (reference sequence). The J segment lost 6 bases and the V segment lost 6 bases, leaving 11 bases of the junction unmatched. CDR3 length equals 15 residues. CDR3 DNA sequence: TGTGCCAGCAGTAAAACTAGCGGAGGGCAGGATACGCAGTATTTT. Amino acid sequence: CASSKTSGGQDTQYF.

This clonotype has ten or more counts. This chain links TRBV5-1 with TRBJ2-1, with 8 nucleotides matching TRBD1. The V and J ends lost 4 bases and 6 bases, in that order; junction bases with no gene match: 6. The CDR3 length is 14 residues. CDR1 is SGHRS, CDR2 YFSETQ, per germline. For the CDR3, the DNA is TGCGCCAGCAGCGTAAAAACAGGGGGCAATGAGCAGTTCTTC. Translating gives CASSVKTGGNEQFF. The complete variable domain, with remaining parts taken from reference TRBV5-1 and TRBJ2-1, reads KAGVTQTPRYLIKTRGQQVTLSCSPISGHRSVSWYQQTPGQGLQFLFEYFSETQRNKGNFPGRFSGRQFSNSRSEMNVSTLELGDSALYLCASSVKTGGNEQFFGPGTRLTVL.

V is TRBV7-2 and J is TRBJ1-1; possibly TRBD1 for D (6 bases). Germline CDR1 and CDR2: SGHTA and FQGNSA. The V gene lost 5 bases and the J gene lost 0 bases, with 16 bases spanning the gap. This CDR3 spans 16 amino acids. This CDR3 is CASSLTSGTLNTEAFF. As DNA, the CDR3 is TGTGCCAGCAGCCTGACTTCCGGGACATTGAACACTGAAGCTTTCTTT.

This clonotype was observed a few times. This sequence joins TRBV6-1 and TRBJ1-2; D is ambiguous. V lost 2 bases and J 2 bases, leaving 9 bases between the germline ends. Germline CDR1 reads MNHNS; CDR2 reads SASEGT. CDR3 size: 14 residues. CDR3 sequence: CASSEQDRNYGYTF. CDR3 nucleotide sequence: TGTGCCAGCAGTGAACAGGACCGGAACTATGGCTACACCTTC.

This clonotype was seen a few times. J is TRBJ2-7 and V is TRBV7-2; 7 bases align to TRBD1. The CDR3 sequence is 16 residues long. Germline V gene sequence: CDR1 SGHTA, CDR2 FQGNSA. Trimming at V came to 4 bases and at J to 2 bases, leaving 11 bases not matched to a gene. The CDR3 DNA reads TGTGCCAGCAGCTCCGTACAGGGGACGTCGGCCTACGAGCAGTACTTC. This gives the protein CASSSVQGTSAYEQYF.

The CDR3 DNA reads TGTGCCAGCAGCCATGGACAGGGCGGAGACGAGCAGTACTTC. Its protein is CASSHGQGGDEQYF. The chain uses TRBV4-2 and TRBJ2-4, with TRBD1 matching over 8 bases. Near its end, the DNA agrees better with TRBJ2-7, so the J call may be wrong. The CDR3 has 14 amino acids. Germline V CDR1 and CDR2: LGHNA, YNFKEQ.

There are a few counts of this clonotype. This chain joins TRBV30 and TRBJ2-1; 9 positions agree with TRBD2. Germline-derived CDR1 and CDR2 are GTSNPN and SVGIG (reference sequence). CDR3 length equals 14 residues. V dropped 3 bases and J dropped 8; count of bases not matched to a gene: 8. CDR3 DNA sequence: TGTGCCTGGAGAGTCGCGGGGGGGCTGCATGAGCAGTTCTTC. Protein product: CAWRVAGGLHEQFF.

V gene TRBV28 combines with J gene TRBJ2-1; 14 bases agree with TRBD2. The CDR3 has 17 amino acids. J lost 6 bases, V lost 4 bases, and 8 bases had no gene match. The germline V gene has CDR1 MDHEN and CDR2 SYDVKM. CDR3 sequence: CASSSGTSGSFANEQFF. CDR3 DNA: TGTGCCAGCAGTTCCGGGACTAGCGGGAGTTTCGCCAATGAGCAGTTCTTC.

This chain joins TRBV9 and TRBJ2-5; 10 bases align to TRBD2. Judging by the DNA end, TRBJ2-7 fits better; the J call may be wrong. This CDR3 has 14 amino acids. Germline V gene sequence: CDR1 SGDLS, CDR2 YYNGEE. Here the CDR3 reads CASSASGSPHEQYF. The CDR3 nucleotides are TGTGCCAGCAGCGCTAGCGGGAGCCCCCACGAGCAGTACTTC.